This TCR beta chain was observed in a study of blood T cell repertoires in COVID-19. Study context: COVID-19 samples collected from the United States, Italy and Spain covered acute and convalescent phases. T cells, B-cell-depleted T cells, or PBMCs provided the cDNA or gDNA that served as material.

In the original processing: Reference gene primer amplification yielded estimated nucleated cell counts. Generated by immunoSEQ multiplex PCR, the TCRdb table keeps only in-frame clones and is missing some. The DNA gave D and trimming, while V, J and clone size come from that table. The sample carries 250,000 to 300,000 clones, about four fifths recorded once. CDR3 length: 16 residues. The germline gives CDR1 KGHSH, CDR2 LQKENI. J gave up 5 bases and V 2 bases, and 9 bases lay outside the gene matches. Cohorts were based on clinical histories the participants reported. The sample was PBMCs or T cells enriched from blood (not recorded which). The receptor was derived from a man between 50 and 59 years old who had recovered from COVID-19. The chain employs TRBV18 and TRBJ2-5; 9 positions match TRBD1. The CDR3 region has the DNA TGTGCCAGCTCACCATTGGGACAGGGCTTAGTGGAGACCCAGTACTTC. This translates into CASSPLGQGLVETQYF. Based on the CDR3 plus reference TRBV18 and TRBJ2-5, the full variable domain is NAGVMQNPRHLVRRRGQEARLRCSPMKGHSHVYWYRQLPEEGLKFMVYLQKENIIDESGMPKERFSAEFPKEGPSILRIQQVVRGDSAAYFCASSPLGQGLVETQYFGPGTRLLVL.